A single sample is the source of the 16 T cell receptor beta chains below, sequenced in a study of blood T cell repertoires in COVID-19. Sequencing used immunoSEQ multiplex PCR; TCRdb keeps in-frame clones, though not all of them. The sample includes about 160,000 clones, about three quarters seen only once; the top ten take around 2.8%. The sequenced material came from peripheral blood. The source is a man in his 70s with acute or convalescent COVID-19.

The sample holds one count of this clone. This chain uses TRBV6-6 with TRBJ1-1, with D maybe TRBD1 (6 bases). Germline CDR1 and CDR2: MNHNY and SVGAGI (reference sequence). Trimming took off 2 bases at V and 1 base at J, with 11 bases between the two ends. CDR3 length: 15 amino acids. The CDR3 here is CASSYVQGQNTEAFF. In nucleotides, the CDR3 is TGTGCCAGCAGTTACGTACAGGGCCAGAACACTGAAGCTTTCTTT.

V gene TRBV24-1 combines with J gene TRBJ2-2, with 15 bases fitting TRBD2. Trimming cost V 4 bases and J 1 base; bases outside gene matches: 6. CDR1 and CDR2 (germline): KGHDR, SFDVKD. CDR3 length: 19 residues. CDR3 DNA sequence: TGTGCCACCAGTGACCGCGGGACTAGCGGGGGGAAGAACACCGGGGAGCTGTTTTTT. It is translated as CATSDRGTSGGKNTGELFF.

This rearrangement joins TRBV5-1 to TRBJ1-2, with TRBD1 matching 7 bases. J lost 3 bases, V lost 6 bases, and 8 bases had no gene match. The CDR3 is 14 amino acids. The germline CDR1 and CDR2 sequences are SGHRS and YFSETQ. CDR3 in amino acids: CASTETGMYYGYTF. CDR3 bases: TGCGCCAGCACCGAGACAGGGATGTACTATGGCTACACCTTC.

The rearrangement joins TRBV11-2 to TRBJ2-7, with 7 bases aligning to TRBD2. There are 14 residues in the CDR3. V was pared by 5 bases and J by 2 bases, with 6 bases of the junction left unmatched. CDR1 SGHAT and CDR2 FQNNGV come from the germline V gene. In nucleotides, the CDR3 is TGTGCCAGCAGCCCAGGGACTATAGCCTACGAGCAGTACTTC. Protein sequence: CASSPGTIAYEQYF.

The chain has TRBV9 and TRBJ1-2; unclear D gene. The CDR3 contains 15 residues. CDR1 and CDR2 (germline): SGDLS, YYNGEE. The ends were cut back, 0 bases at V and 2 bases at J, with 11 bases in the middle. For the CDR3, the DNA is TGTGCCAGCAGCGTAGCTCCACAAGAAAACTATGGCTACACCTTC. Translating gives CASSVAPQENYGYTF.

V and J are TRBV7-9 and TRBJ2-7; D possibly corresponds to TRBD2 (6 bases). The CDR3 contains 13 residues. Trimming shortened V by 3 bases and J by 7 bases, and 13 bases separated the two germline ends. CDR1 and CDR2 (germline): SEHNR, FQNEAQ (reference sequence). The DNA of the CDR3 is TGTGCCAGCAGCTTTCTCGGGGCGGGAGAGCAGTACTTC. Translated: CASSFLGAGEQYF. The full variable domain, completed using reference TRBV7-9 and TRBJ2-7, is DTGVSQNPRHKITKRGQNVTFRCDPISEHNRLYWYRQTLGQGPEFLTYFQNEAQLEKSRLLSDRFSAERPKGSFSTLEIQRTEQGDSAMYLCASSFLGAGEQYFGPGTRLTVT.

The chain uses TRBV11-2 and TRBJ2-2; TRBD2 agrees at 13 bases. Germline values: CDR1 SGHAT, CDR2 FQNNGV. The CDR3 runs 17 residues. V shed 1 base and J 9 bases; nucleotides not matched to a gene: 8. The CDR3 region has the DNA TGTGCCAGCAGCTTAGGACTAGCGGGAGGTCATGGAAGGGAGCTGTTTTTT. This encodes CASSLGLAGGHGRELFF.

The rearrangement links TRBV6-5 to TRBJ1-1; no clear D gene. The germline V and J ends were trimmed by 0 bases and 1 base, with 9 bases remaining between them. Per germline, CDR1 MNHEY and CDR2 SVGAGI. CDR3 size: 15 residues. CDR3: CASSYSARGNTEAFF. The CDR3 DNA is TGTGCCAGCAGTTACTCAGCTCGGGGGAACACTGAAGCTTTCTTT.

This clone was picked up one time. The chain links TRBV7-6 to TRBJ1-3; 11 bases map to TRBD1. There are 16 residues in the CDR3. Germline-derived CDR1 and CDR2 are SGHVS and FNYEAQ. The V segment lost 6 bases and the J segment 0 bases; nucleotides outside the gene matches: 4. CDR3 coding DNA: TGTGCCAGCAGTGGACAGGGGGCCGTCTCTGGAAACACCATATATTTT. It specifies CASSGQGAVSGNTIYF. The variable domain in full, with the rest retrieved from reference TRBV7-6 and TRBJ1-3, is GAGVSQSPRYKVTKRGQDVALRCDPISGHVSLYWYRQALGQGPEFLTYFNYEAQQDKSGLPNDRFSAERPEGSISTLTIQRTEQRDSAMYRCASSGQGAVSGNTIYFGEGSWLTVV.

The rearrangement uses TRBV5-6 and TRBJ1-1, with 9 bases that match TRBD1. CDR1 SGHDT and CDR2 YYEEEE come from the germline V gene. The CDR3 is made up of 14 amino acids. The V segment lost 0 bases and the J segment 7 bases; nucleotides outside the gene matches: 4. DNA for the CDR3: TGTGCCAGCAGCTTGGGGACAGGGGCAAATGAAGCTTTCTTT. This encodes CASSLGTGANEAFF.

This clone was recorded a few times. Here the CDR3 reads CASSLQPQRNEQFF. The CDR3 bases are TGTGCCAGCAGCTTACAACCACAGCGGAATGAGCAGTTCTTC. V gene TRBV11-2 combines with J gene TRBJ2-1; possible D gene TRBD2, 5 bases. The germline V gene has CDR1 SGHAT and CDR2 FQNNGV. V lost 2 bases, J lost 7 bases, and 12 bases lay in between. CDR3 size: 14 residues.

V and J are TRBV12-5 and TRBJ2-5, with 7 bases that match TRBD2. CDR3 length equals 18 residues. V shed 0 bases and J 1 base; nucleotides not matched to a gene: 11. The V gene's germline CDR1 is LGHNT and CDR2 FRNRAP. Written as DNA, the CDR3 is TGTGCTAGTGGTTTGGTCAGTGGGGGGGTTTTCAGCCAAGAGACCCAGTACTTC. Translation gives CASGLVSGGVFSQETQYF.

The rearrangement joins TRBV3-1 (or the pseudogene TRBV3-2) to TRBJ2-7; 7 bases are a match to TRBD1. This CDR3 is 16 amino acids long. Germline V gene data show CDR1 as LGHDT and CDR2 as YNNKEL (reference sequence). V lost 2 bases, J lost 6 bases, and 13 bases stayed unmatched. The CDR3 DNA is TGTGCCAGCAGCCAACAGGACAGGAGCAGAACCTCCGAGCAGTACTTC. Its protein product is CASSQQDRSRTSEQYF.

The rearrangement uses TRBV2 and TRBJ2-7; 7 nucleotides align to TRBD1. This CDR3 has 13 residues. Trimming at V came to 7 bases and at J to 4 bases, leaving 7 bases not matched to a gene. Germline lookup yields CDR1 SNHLY and CDR2 FYNNEI. CDR3 in DNA: TGTGCCAGCAATCGGGACAGCCCATACGAGCAGTACTTC. Protein product: CASNRDSPYEQYF. Supplemented by reference TRBV2 and TRBJ2-7, the full variable domain reads EPEVTQTPSHQVTQMGQEVILRCVPISNHLYFYWYRQILGQKVEFLVSFYNNEISEKSEIFDDQFSVERPDGSNFTLKIRSTKLEDSAMYFCASNRDSPYEQYFGPGTRLTVT.

The chain uses TRBV19 and TRBJ1-1; D possibly corresponds to TRBD1 (5 bases). CDR1 LNHDA and CDR2 SQIVND come from the germline V gene (reference sequence). This CDR3 comprises 15 residues. V was cut by 3 bases and J by 5 bases, with 16 bases left in between. The CDR3, as DNA: TGTGCCAGTAGTATGGTTTCATCGGGGGAAACTGAAGCTTTCTTT. It codes for CASSMVSSGETEAFF.

This chain uses TRBV6-1 with TRBJ1-6; D is possibly TRBD1 (6 bases). The V end lost 2 bases, the J end lost 0 bases, and 14 bases lay between the germline ends. CDR1 MNHNS and CDR2 SASEGT come from the germline V gene. The CDR3 spans 18 residues. The CDR3 coding sequence is TGTGCCAGCAGTGAATATCCACAGGGATCCTCCTATAATTCACCCCTCCACTTT. The encoded protein is CASSEYPQGSSYNSPLHF.